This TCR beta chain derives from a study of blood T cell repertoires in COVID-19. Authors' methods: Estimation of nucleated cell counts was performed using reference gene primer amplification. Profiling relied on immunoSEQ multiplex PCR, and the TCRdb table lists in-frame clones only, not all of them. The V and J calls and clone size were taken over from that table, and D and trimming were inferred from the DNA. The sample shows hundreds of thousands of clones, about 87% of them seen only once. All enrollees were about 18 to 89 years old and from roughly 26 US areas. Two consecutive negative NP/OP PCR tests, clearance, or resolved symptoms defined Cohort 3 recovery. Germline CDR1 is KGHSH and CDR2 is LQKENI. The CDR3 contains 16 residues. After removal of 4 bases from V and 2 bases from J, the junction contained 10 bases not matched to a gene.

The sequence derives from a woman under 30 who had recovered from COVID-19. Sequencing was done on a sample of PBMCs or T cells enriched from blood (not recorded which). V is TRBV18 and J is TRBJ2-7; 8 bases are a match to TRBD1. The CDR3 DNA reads TGTGCCAGCTCACGTCCCGGACAGGGTAGTCCCTACGAGCAGTACTTC. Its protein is CASSRPGQGSPYEQYF.